What follows are 19 T cell receptor beta chains derived from one specimen sequenced in a study of cytomegalovirus exposure and HLA in healthy donors. 13 Jbeta primers and 60 Vbeta primers were used for the PCR. Generated by immunoSEQ multiplex PCR, the TCRdb table keeps only in-frame clones and is missing some. This sample has 120,000 or so clones, with around four fifths found just once. Source material: PBMCs. The source of these receptors is a woman aged 40 to 50 in good health and CMV-seropositive.

The rearrangement uses TRBV14 and TRBJ1-3; perhaps TRBD1 as D (5 bases). The CDR3 runs 19 residues. V lost 1 base to trimming and J lost 0 bases, with 19 bases between them. Germline assignment: CDR1 SGHDN and CDR2 FVKESK. DNA for the CDR3: TGTGCCAGCAGCCAAGTACCGGGGGTTTTGGCCGACTCTGGAAACACCATATATTTT. This gives the protein CASSQVPGVLADSGNTIYF.

The table lists this clone with a few counts. The CDR3 loop is CATSLTTEYQETQYF. The CDR3, as DNA: TGTGCCACCAGCCTAACGACAGAGTACCAAGAGACCCAGTACTTC. The rearrangement links TRBV15 to TRBJ2-5; a possible D gene is TRBD1 (5 bases). Per germline, CDR1 LNHNV and CDR2 YYDKDF (reference sequence). Trimming took 5 bases from V and 0 from J, leaving 13 bases between them. CDR3 size: 15 residues.

The J gene is TRBJ1-4, the V gene TRBV7-9; unclear D gene. V was cut by 5 bases and J by 2 bases, with 12 bases left in between. The CDR3 has 15 residues. Germline V gives CDR1 SEHNR, CDR2 FQNEAQ (reference sequence). As DNA, the CDR3 is TGTGCCAGCAGCGAGGGTCTGGGCACTAATGAAAAACTGTTTTTT. Translated: CASSEGLGTNEKLFF.

This CDR3 is CATAVEAEPYEQYF. The CDR3 nucleotides are TGTGCCACAGCGGTTGAAGCGGAGCCCTACGAGCAGTACTTC. The gene calls are TRBV10-3 and TRBJ2-7, with D possibly matching TRBD2 (5 bases). V shed 10 bases and J shed 2 bases, with 18 bases lying between them. Germline CDR1 and CDR2: ENHRY and SYGVKD. This CDR3 region has 14 residues.

The rearrangement links TRBV10-1 to TRBJ2-1; D is uncertain. Trimming took 6 bases from V and 0 from J, leaving 15 bases between them. This CDR3 contains 16 residues. The germline V gene has CDR1 WNHNN and CDR2 SYGVQD (reference sequence). The CDR3 DNA is TGCGCCAGCAGCCTACTGCGGATTAGCTCCTACAATGAGCAGTTCTTC. Translating it yields CASSLLRISSYNEQFF.

In its sample, this clone was seen once. V gene TRBV7-3 combines with J gene TRBJ1-2; 9 nucleotides match TRBD1. This CDR3 contains 16 residues. The trim removed 5 bases at V and 7 bases at J, leaving 14 bases unmatched. Germline V gives CDR1 SGHTA, CDR2 FQGTGA. The CDR3: CASSPSPGTGFGGYTF. For the CDR3, the DNA is TGTGCCAGCAGCCCGAGTCCCGGGACAGGGTTTGGTGGCTACACCTTC.

This chain links TRBV28 with TRBJ2-7; 14 bases match TRBD2. CDR3 size: 15 residues. The ends lost 6 bases at V and 4 bases at J; junction bases unmatched: 5. CDR1 is MDHEN and CDR2 is SYDVKM in the germline V gene. The CDR3 sequence: CASREGTSGGYEQYF. In nucleotides, the CDR3 is TGTGCCAGCAGGGAAGGGACTAGCGGGGGTTACGAGCAGTACTTC. Drawing the rest from reference TRBV28 and TRBJ2-7, the complete variable domain is DVKVTQSSRYLVKRTGEKVFLECVQDMDHENMFWYRQDPGLGLRLIYFSYDVKMKEKGDIPEGYSVSREKKERFSLILESASTNQTSMYLCASREGTSGGYEQYFGPGTRLTVT.

The V gene is TRBV27, the J gene TRBJ2-1; TRBD1 agrees at 7 bases. Germline CDR1 reads MNHEY; CDR2 reads SMNVEV (reference sequence). The J segment lost 16 bases and the V segment lost 2 bases, leaving 11 bases of the junction unmatched. The CDR3 is made up of 13 amino acids. CDR3 protein: CASSLHRDSAAFF. The DNA of the CDR3 is TGTGCCAGCAGTTTACACCGGGACAGCGCCGCTTTCTTC.

The V call is TRBV4-2, the J call TRBJ2-3, with D unresolved. Per the germline V gene, CDR1 is LGHNA and CDR2 is YNFKEQ. The ends were cut back, 1 base at V and 2 bases at J, with 7 bases in the middle. The CDR3 has 14 amino acids. Written as DNA, the CDR3 is TGTGCCAGCAGCCAAGGAGATTACACAGATACGCAGTATTTT. Its translation is CASSQGDYTDTQYF.

The chain links TRBV2 to TRBJ1-1; D perhaps matches TRBD1 (6 bases). This CDR3 is 13 amino acids long. From germline, CDR1 is SNHLY and CDR2 FYNNEI. V was clipped by 7 bases and J by 5 bases, with 14 bases between them. CDR3 protein: CASTTGGGTEAFF. DNA for the CDR3: TGTGCCAGCACTACGGGAGGGGGTACTGAAGCTTTCTTT. Supplemented by reference TRBV2 and TRBJ1-1, the full variable domain reads EPEVTQTPSHQVTQMGQEVILRCVPISNHLYFYWYRQILGQKVEFLVSFYNNEISEKSEIFDDQFSVERPDGSNFTLKIRSTKLEDSAMYFCASTTGGGTEAFFGQGTRLTVV.

V and J are TRBV10-2 and TRBJ2-5, with 12 positions matching TRBD2. CDR3 length: 16 residues. From germline, CDR1 is WSHSY and CDR2 SAAADI. Trimming removed 7 bases from V and 2 bases from J; junction bases left unmatched: 8. The CDR3 sequence: CASTLAGGGRQETQYF. The CDR3 nucleotides are TGCGCCAGCACCCTAGCGGGAGGGGGGAGGCAAGAGACCCAGTACTTC.

The chain combines TRBV6-5 with TRBJ2-1; 8 bases align to TRBD2. The V and J ends lost 2 bases and 1 base, in that order; junction bases with no gene match: 1. CDR1 and CDR2 (germline): MNHEY, SVGAGI. This CDR3 contains 15 residues. CDR3 coding DNA: TGTGCCAGCAGTTACGGACTAGCTTCCTACAATGAGCAGTTCTTC. Translation: CASSYGLASYNEQFF.

The chain links TRBV12-5 to TRBJ1-2; D is undetermined. This CDR3 has 12 residues. Per germline, CDR1 LGHNT and CDR2 FRNRAP. The V end was cut by 5 bases, the J end by 7 bases, with 11 bases between. The CDR3 region is CASGPSGSGYTF. The CDR3 DNA follows: TGTGCTAGTGGTCCATCAGGTTCTGGCTACACCTTC.

This CDR3 is CASSLATGLNTEAFF. The CDR3 DNA sequence: TGTGCCAGCAGCTTAGCGACAGGGTTGAACACTGAAGCTTTCTTT. The chain combines TRBV7-2 with TRBJ1-1; 7 bases match TRBD1. Germline CDR1 reads SGHTA; CDR2 reads FQGNSA. The V gene end was trimmed by 0 bases and the J gene end by 0 bases; junction bases not matched to a gene: 1. The CDR3 sequence is 15 residues long.

The chain is built from TRBV27 and TRBJ1-4; the match to TRBD1 covers 10 bases. J was trimmed by 7 bases and V by 5 bases; bases with no gene match: 7. CDR1 is MNHEY, CDR2 SMNVEV, per germline (reference sequence). This CDR3 has 15 amino acids. The CDR3 coding sequence is TGTGCCAGCAGTCGAAGGGACAGGGGACCTGAAAAACTGTTTTTT. As protein: CASSRRDRGPEKLFF.

This clone was counted only a few times. The J gene is TRBJ1-2, the V gene TRBV5-6, with 9 bases lining up with TRBD1. The V and J ends lost 4 bases and 2 bases, in that order; junction bases with no gene match: 6. Germline CDR1 is SGHDT and CDR2 is YYEEEE. The CDR3 consists of 15 residues. In DNA form, the CDR3 reads TGTGCCAGCAGCCTAGGGACAGGGAGGAACTATGGCTACACCTTC. Protein product: CASSLGTGRNYGYTF.

With respect to this clone: One end of the junction is discordant with germline, which a read error may explain. The chain joins TRBV7-9 to TRBJ2-1; D call uncertain. Germline CDR1 SEHNR, CDR2 FQNEAQ (reference sequence). The CDR3 contains 13 residues. The CDR3 region is CSSSPLPYNEQFF. CDR3 coding DNA: TGTTCCAGCAGCCCTCTCCCCTACAATGAGCAGTTCTTC.

The genes are TRBV27 and TRBJ2-7; D possibly corresponds to TRBD2 (5 bases). Trimming shortened V by 5 bases and J by 3 bases, and 14 bases separated the two germline ends. Germline V gene data show CDR1 as MNHEY and CDR2 as SMNVEV (reference sequence). This CDR3 has 14 amino acids. The CDR3 bases are TGTGCCAGCAGTCCCCGGCCTAGCAACTACGAGCAGTACTTC. As protein: CASSPRPSNYEQYF.

This chain links TRBV28 with TRBJ1-4; a possible D gene is TRBD1 (5 bases). The germline CDR1 and CDR2 sequences are MDHEN and SYDVKM. This CDR3 contains 14 residues. Between the trimmed V and J ends, which lost 6 bases and 6 bases, there was a span of 14 bases. Here the CDR3 DNA reads TGTGCCAGCAGCCAGGGAGGGTTGGATGAAAAACTGTTTTTT. As protein: CASSQGGLDEKLFF.